The 23 T cell receptor beta chains listed next were all sequenced from one sample in a study of CD8 T cell repertoires and HIV-1 epitope variants. The method was immunoSEQ multiplex PCR; TCRdb's version includes in-frame clones alone and lacks a portion of them. The sample holds some 87,000 clones; roughly 77% are singletons and the top ten take about 26%. Sequenced sample: uncultured baseline CD8+ T cells from peripheral blood mononuclear cells (PBMCs). The receptors were gathered from a male donor with HIV.

V gene TRBV6-5 combines with J gene TRBJ1-5; D is possibly TRBD1 (6 bases). Per germline, CDR1 MNHEY and CDR2 SVGAGI. The CDR3 totals 15 residues. V lost 5 bases and J 7 bases, leaving 18 bases between the germline ends. The CDR3 DNA is TGTGCCAGCAGTCCTTATAAACAGGGAAGGCAGCCCCAGCATTTT. Translating gives CASSPYKQGRQPQHF.

This clone was picked up a small number of times. V gene TRBV7-2 combines with J gene TRBJ1-4; D remains unclear. V was trimmed by 2 bases and J by 0 bases, leaving 13 bases between them. Germline CDR1 SGHTA, CDR2 FQGNSA. CDR3 size: 17 residues. This CDR3 is CASSLTPWSATNEKLFF. DNA for the CDR3: TGTGCCAGCAGCTTAACCCCGTGGTCGGCAACTAATGAAAAACTGTTTTTT.

The V call is TRBV28, the J call TRBJ1-3, with TRBD1 identical over 11 bases. The germline gives CDR1 MDHEN, CDR2 SYDVKM. Germline trimming cut 6 bases from V and 4 bases from J; bases unmatched to any gene: 8. The CDR3 is 16 residues long. The CDR3 DNA is TGTGCCAGCAGCCTTCGCCGGGACAGGGGGGGAAACACCATATATTTT. Translating it yields CASSLRRDRGGNTIYF.

The rearrangement joins TRBV5-1 to TRBJ2-3, with a weak D call TRBD1 (6 bases). Germline V CDR1 and CDR2: SGHRS, YFSETQ. Trimming took off 3 bases at V and 3 bases at J, with 17 bases between the two ends. This CDR3 spans 16 amino acids. The CDR3 DNA reads TGCGCCAGCAGCTGGGTTGGGGGCGTATCAACAGATACGCAGTATTTT. Amino acid sequence: CASSWVGGVSTDTQYF.

This chain connects TRBV6-1 to TRBJ2-7; 13 nucleotides align to TRBD2. The CDR3 totals 15 residues. V lost 6 bases to trimming and J lost 5 bases; unmatched junction nucleotides: 7. The germline V gene encodes CDR1 MNHNS and CDR2 SASEGT. CDR3 DNA: TGTGCCAGCAGACTAACTAGCGGGAGGGTCCACGAGCAGTACTTC. It is translated as CASRLTSGRVHEQYF.

This clone appeared a few times. V gene TRBV27 combines with J gene TRBJ1-2; TRBD1 might be the D (5 bases). CDR1 is MNHEY, CDR2 SMNVEV, per germline (reference sequence). The CDR3 has 14 amino acids. With 2 bases removed from V and 2 bases from J, the gap between germline ends came to 9 bases. The CDR3 coding sequence is TGTGCCAGCAGTTTAGGGGGTCGGAACTATGGCTACACCTTC. This sequence encodes CASSLGGRNYGYTF.

The chain uses TRBV11-2 and TRBJ1-1; D might be TRBD1 (6 bases). There are 15 residues in the CDR3. Trimming shortened V by 1 base and J by 3 bases, and 12 bases separated the two germline ends. Germline CDR1 SGHAT, CDR2 FQNNGV. The CDR3 bases are TGTGCCAGCAGCTTAGTGGGGGGCCGGGACACTGAAGCTTTCTTT. Translated: CASSLVGGRDTEAFF.

In DNA form, the CDR3 reads TGTGCCAGCAGCCCATTGCCAGGACAGTCGATCTATGGCTACACCTTC. It encodes CASSPLPGQSIYGYTF. The V gene is TRBV7-9, the J gene TRBJ1-2; the D gene is possibly TRBD1 (6 bases). The germline V gene has CDR1 SEHNR and CDR2 FQNEAQ (reference sequence). Trimming took 5 bases from V and 4 from J, leaving 20 bases between them. The CDR3 totals 16 residues.

This clone showed up just once. V usage is TRBV5-1 and J usage is TRBJ1-5; maybe TRBD1 (5 bases). V was trimmed by 4 bases and J by 7 bases, leaving 15 bases between them. This CDR3 contains 14 residues. Germline values: CDR1 SGHRS, CDR2 YFSETQ. The CDR3 loop reads CASSPGRGVQPQHF. In DNA form, the CDR3 reads TGCGCCAGCAGCCCCGGACGGGGGGTCCAGCCCCAGCATTTT.

V usage is TRBV28 and J usage is TRBJ2-7, with a weak D call TRBD2 (5 bases). Germline assignment: CDR1 MDHEN and CDR2 SYDVKM. The V and J ends lost 4 bases and 0 bases respectively, with 10 bases between them. The CDR3 runs 14 residues. Written as DNA, the CDR3 is TGTGCCAGCAGTTCCATAGAGGGCTCCTACGAGCAGTACTTC. Translation gives CASSSIEGSYEQYF.

The chain combines TRBV7-6 with TRBJ2-1; perhaps TRBD2 as D (6 bases). With 7 bases removed from V and 10 bases from J, the gap between germline ends came to 20 bases. Germline V gene lookup returns CDR1 SGHVS and CDR2 FNYEAQ. The CDR3 has 14 amino acids. CDR3 in DNA: TGTGCCAGCAACCAGGGTGCTAGCGTAGGAGAGCAGTTCTTC. This gives the protein CASNQGASVGEQFF.

The genes are TRBV18 and TRBJ2-7, with 10 nucleotides matching TRBD2. J lost 1 base, V lost 4 bases, and 7 bases had no gene match. The length of the CDR3 is 16 residues. Germline V CDR1 and CDR2: KGHSH, LQKENI. The CDR3 sequence: CASSQIGLAVSYEQYF. For the CDR3, the DNA is TGTGCCAGCTCACAAATCGGACTAGCGGTTTCCTACGAGCAGTACTTC.

This clone was detected only a few times. This chain links TRBV9 with TRBJ1-2; no reliable D call. Germline CDR1 SGDLS, CDR2 YYNGEE. The CDR3 covers 15 residues. The V end was cut by 0 bases, the J end by 4 bases, with 13 bases between. The CDR3 reads CASSVALQSFYGYTF. The CDR3 DNA sequence: TGTGCCAGCAGCGTAGCCCTCCAGTCTTTCTATGGCTACACCTTC.

This clone was found once. The chain uses TRBV7-2 and TRBJ2-2, with TRBD1 matching 7 bases. There are 16 residues in the CDR3. Germline CDR1 is SGHTA and CDR2 is FQGNSA. The V segment lost 8 bases and the J segment 1 base; nucleotides outside the gene matches: 10. The CDR3 here is CASAYTGQRNTGELFF. The CDR3 DNA follows: TGTGCCAGCGCATATACGGGACAGCGGAACACCGGGGAGCTGTTTTTT.

V and J are TRBV6-5 and TRBJ2-7; 7 nucleotides agree with TRBD1. Germline CDR1 and CDR2: MNHEY and SVGAGI. The CDR3 length is 16 residues. After removal of 2 bases from V and 2 bases from J, the junction contained 9 bases not matched to a gene. As DNA, the CDR3 is TGTGCCAGCAGTTACGCCCCCCGGGACAGACCCTACGAGCAGTACTTC. Protein sequence: CASSYAPRDRPYEQYF.

This clone appeared once. The V call is TRBV7-2, the J call TRBJ1-4, with D maybe TRBD1 (5 bases). The V end was cut by 1 base, the J end by 7 bases, with 13 bases between. This CDR3 comprises 15 residues. CDR1 SGHTA and CDR2 FQGNSA come from the germline V gene. CDR3 in amino acids: CASSLGQGDTEKLFF. The CDR3 DNA sequence: TGTGCCAGCAGCTTAGGTCAGGGAGATACTGAAAAACTGTTTTTT.

This chain links TRBV9 with TRBJ1-1, with no clear D. This CDR3 has 13 residues. Germline CDR1 reads SGDLS; CDR2 reads YYNGEE. The V and J ends lost 1 base and 0 bases respectively, with 4 bases between them. The CDR3: CASSVQVNTEAFF. CDR3 in DNA: TGTGCCAGCAGCGTACAGGTGAACACTGAAGCTTTCTTT.

This CDR3 reads CASSPPSGGAGANVLTF. DNA for the CDR3: TGTGCCAGCTCACCACCGAGCGGGGGGGCTGGGGCCAACGTCCTGACTTTC. The genes are TRBV18 and TRBJ2-6, with 10 bases lining up with TRBD2. The CDR3 contains 17 residues. Germline V lookup: CDR1 KGHSH, CDR2 LQKENI. Trimming took 0 bases from V and 2 from J; bases not matched to a gene: 1.

V is TRBV5-1 and J is TRBJ1-2, with 12 bases identical to TRBD1. Germline V lookup: CDR1 SGHRS, CDR2 YFSETQ. This CDR3 has 15 amino acids. V gave up 7 bases and J gave up 7 bases; unmatched junction bases: 11. This CDR3 is CASGQPGTGGSGYTF. The CDR3 DNA sequence: TGCGCCAGCGGCCAGCCGGGGACAGGGGGCTCTGGCTACACCTTC.

The V gene is TRBV19, the J gene TRBJ2-1, with a weak D call TRBD2 (6 bases). The germline CDR1 and CDR2 sequences are LNHDA and SQIVND (reference sequence). The CDR3 is 13 amino acids. V was clipped by 3 bases and J by 7 bases, with 10 bases between them. CDR3 residues: CASSISGGNEQFF. The CDR3 DNA reads as TGTGCCAGTAGTATTTCCGGGGGAAATGAGCAGTTCTTC.

The chain uses TRBV6-6 and TRBJ1-1, with 9 bases matching TRBD1. The V gene's germline CDR1 is MNHNY and CDR2 SVGAGI (reference sequence). The CDR3 is 15 residues long. Germline trimming cut 6 bases from V and 5 bases from J; bases unmatched to any gene: 10. CDR3 residues: CASSRLQGAGTEAFF. The CDR3 DNA is TGTGCCAGCAGCCGCCTACAGGGGGCAGGTACTGAAGCTTTCTTT.

The gene calls are TRBV9 and TRBJ2-1; possibly TRBD1 for D (6 bases). V was trimmed by 1 base and J by 0 bases, leaving 32 bases between them. The CDR3 covers 23 residues. CDR1 is SGDLS, CDR2 YYNGEE, per germline. The CDR3 is CASSVSSQGAGLKSPSSYNEQFF. In DNA, the CDR3 is TGTGCCAGCAGCGTATCTTCACAGGGTGCGGGCCTGAAGTCGCCCAGCTCCTACAATGAGCAGTTCTTC.

The chain recombines TRBV6-5 with TRBJ2-7; TRBD1 agrees at 7 bases. This CDR3 is built from 14 residues. From germline, CDR1 is MNHEY and CDR2 SVGAGI. Trimming cost V 5 bases and J 2 bases; bases outside gene matches: 6. CDR3 coding DNA: TGTGCCAGCAGTAACAGGGGTTCCACCTACGAGCAGTACTTC. This encodes CASSNRGSTYEQYF.